This T cell receptor beta chain was sequenced during a study of technical replicates of blood from a few donors. The CDR3 consists of 16 residues. Germline CDR1 SEHNR, CDR2 FQNEAQ (reference sequence). Trimming took 5 bases from V and 4 from J; bases not matched to a gene: 13. Assay: immunoSEQ multiplex PCR; the TCRdb copy retains only in-frame clones and omits some. Among more than 65,000 clones listed, roughly 95% were seen once. The receptor was isolated from a human donor in good health. This chain connects TRBV7-9 to TRBJ2-7; 8 nucleotides agree with TRBD1. Sequenced material: T cells isolated from PBMCs. The CDR3 DNA is TGTGCCAGCAGCAGTACAAACCGGGACAGGATTTACGAGCAGTACTTC. The encoded protein is CASSSTNRDRIYEQYF.